These T cell receptor beta chains were read from a single sample in a study of cytomegalovirus exposure and HLA in healthy donors. Sequencing used immunoSEQ multiplex PCR; TCRdb keeps in-frame clones, though not all of them. The table includes 95,000 to 130,000 clones, over 60% detected once. Sequenced material: PBMCs. These receptor sequences come from a man aged 25 to 45 in good health and CMV-seropositive. The conserved cysteine and the conserved F or W are not part of the CDR3 here. The order of the fields is J gene, CDR3 length, V gene, CDR3 protein.

j_call: TRBJ1-5; cdr3_length: 11; v_call: TRBV12-5; cdr3_aa: ASGRGGNQPQH
j_call: TRBJ2-3; cdr3_length: 15; v_call: TRBV11-2; cdr3_aa: ASSLEVGRGKKDTQY
j_call: TRBJ2-3; cdr3_length: 14; v_call: TRBV7-2; cdr3_aa: ASSSRLAGVSDTQY
j_call: TRBJ1-5; cdr3_length: 14; v_call: TRBV28; cdr3_aa: ASSAGRTYGNQPQH
j_call: TRBJ1-5; cdr3_length: 12; v_call: TRBV19; cdr3_aa: ASSISEGNQPQH
j_call: TRBJ1-2; cdr3_length: 12; v_call: TRBV11-2; cdr3_aa: ASSPQTYTEGYT
j_call: TRBJ2-1; cdr3_length: 15; v_call: TRBV28; cdr3_aa: ASRPIIGDRAYNEQF
j_call: TRBJ2-7; cdr3_length: 14; v_call: TRBV7-6; cdr3_aa: ASSLGGTGRNGEQY
j_call: TRBJ1-2; cdr3_length: 12; v_call: TRBV6-4; cdr3_aa: ASSIAGQGYGYT
j_call: TRBJ1-2; cdr3_length: 12; v_call: TRBV19; cdr3_aa: ASSIYAVNYGYT
j_call: TRBJ2-7; cdr3_length: 12; v_call: TRBV5-4; cdr3_aa: ASSFSGPISEQY
j_call: TRBJ1-1; cdr3_length: 14; v_call: TRBV7-9; cdr3_aa: ASSLGGRGGNTEAF
j_call: TRBJ1-2; cdr3_length: 14; v_call: TRBV4-3; cdr3_aa: ASSQEGAGRNYGYT
j_call: TRBJ2-7; cdr3_length: 13; v_call: TRBV4-3; cdr3_aa: ASSQLTGSSYERY
j_call: TRBJ1-3; cdr3_length: 12; v_call: TRBV6-1; cdr3_aa: ASSELRGWNTIY
j_call: TRBJ1-1; cdr3_length: 11; v_call: TRBV7-8; cdr3_aa: ASGDNRVDQAF
j_call: TRBJ2-7; cdr3_length: 13; v_call: TRBV5-4; cdr3_aa: ASSWSQRSSYEQY
j_call: TRBJ1-4; cdr3_length: 13; v_call: TRBV18; cdr3_aa: ASSPNGGSGEKLF
j_call: TRBJ1-2; cdr3_length: 13; v_call: TRBV4-1; cdr3_aa: ASSQGGGGNYGYT
j_call: TRBJ2-7; cdr3_length: 9; v_call: TRBV30; cdr3_aa: AWSPLGEQY
j_call: TRBJ2-7; cdr3_length: 11; v_call: TRBV29-1; cdr3_aa: SVSGQIPYEQY
j_call: TRBJ2-5; cdr3_length: 12; v_call: TRBV27; cdr3_aa: ASRPRPQGGTQY
j_call: TRBJ1-5; cdr3_length: 15; v_call: TRBV5-1; cdr3_aa: ASSPLPLQGPNQPQH
j_call: TRBJ1-2; cdr3_length: 13; v_call: TRBV4-3; cdr3_aa: ASSPRTGNNYGYT
j_call: TRBJ2-1; cdr3_length: 14; v_call: TRBV5-4; cdr3_aa: ASSSTGQGAYNEQF
j_call: TRBJ2-7; cdr3_length: 13; v_call: TRBV5-4; cdr3_aa: ASSLAEAGVYEQY
j_call: TRBJ2-1; cdr3_length: 14; v_call: TRBV2; cdr3_aa: ASTRPERGTYNEQF
j_call: TRBJ1-1; cdr3_length: 13; v_call: TRBV18; cdr3_aa: ASSSYRGSNTEAF
j_call: TRBJ2-7; cdr3_length: 11; v_call: TRBV6-5; cdr3_aa: ATRTGGSVWQY
j_call: TRBJ2-1; cdr3_length: 14; v_call: TRBV5-4; cdr3_aa: ASSASSGEGDNEQF
j_call: TRBJ2-3; cdr3_length: 12; v_call: TRBV28; cdr3_aa: ASGTRGSTDTQY
j_call: TRBJ1-1; cdr3_length: 11; v_call: TRBV2; cdr3_aa: ASSGEGNTEAF
j_call: TRBJ2-5; cdr3_length: 10; v_call: TRBV2; cdr3_aa: ASSLSRETQY
j_call: TRBJ2-3; cdr3_length: 15; v_call: TRBV4-3; cdr3_aa: ASSQDPGQGETDTQY
j_call: TRBJ1-6; cdr3_length: 13; v_call: TRBV7-9; cdr3_aa: ASSSIDSWNSPLH
j_call: TRBJ2-7; cdr3_length: 12; v_call: TRBV5-1; cdr3_aa: ASSLAPGSSEQY
j_call: TRBJ2-3; cdr3_length: 12; v_call: TRBV19; cdr3_aa: ASSMMTATDTQY
j_call: TRBJ2-7; cdr3_length: 12; v_call: TRBV5-1; cdr3_aa: ASSLLLAGPGQY
j_call: TRBJ1-2; cdr3_length: 14; v_call: TRBV12-5; cdr3_aa: ASGAGTGGTNYGYT
j_call: TRBJ1-1; cdr3_length: 12; v_call: TRBV11-2; cdr3_aa: ASSFLEGSTEAF
j_call: TRBJ1-4; cdr3_length: 12; v_call: TRBV7-9; cdr3_aa: ASSPGRGNEKLF
j_call: TRBJ2-3; cdr3_length: 12; v_call: TRBV7-2; cdr3_aa: ASSSQQPGGTQY
j_call: TRBJ2-2; cdr3_length: 15; v_call: TRBV7-6; cdr3_aa: ASSSFPGTDNTGELF